The clone carrying this T cell receptor (beta chain) occurred a few times. Sequencing was performed with immunoSEQ multiplex PCR; in TCRdb, only in-frame clones are kept and a portion is missing. The sample shows 45,000 to 75,000 clones, around 86% of them seen only once. This sample was included in a study of pediatric ulcerative colitis. This CDR3 spans 15 amino acids. V gave up 1 base and J gave up 4 bases, with 11 bases separating them. Germline V gene lookup returns CDR1 SEHNR and CDR2 FQNEAQ (reference sequence). This sequence joins TRBV7-9 and TRBJ2-1, with TRBD1 as a possible D gene (6 bases). This receptor was obtained from a boy between 5 and 17 years old who was a control in a study of pediatric ulcerative colitis. Sample: blood. CDR3 residues: CASSLGTGWYNEQFF. The CDR3 DNA sequence: TGTGCCAGCAGCTTAGGCACAGGGTGGTACAATGAGCAGTTCTTC.